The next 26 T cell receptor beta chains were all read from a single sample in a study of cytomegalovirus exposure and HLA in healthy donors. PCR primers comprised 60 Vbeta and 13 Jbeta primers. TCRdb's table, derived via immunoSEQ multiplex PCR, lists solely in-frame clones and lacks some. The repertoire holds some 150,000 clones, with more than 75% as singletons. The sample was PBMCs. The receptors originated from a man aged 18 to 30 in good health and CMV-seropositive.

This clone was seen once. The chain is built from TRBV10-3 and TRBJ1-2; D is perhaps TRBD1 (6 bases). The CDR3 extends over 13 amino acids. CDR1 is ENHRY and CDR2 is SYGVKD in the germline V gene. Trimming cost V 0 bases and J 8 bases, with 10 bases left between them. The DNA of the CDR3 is TGTGCCATCAGTGAGTCACAGGGTATCGGCTACACCTTC. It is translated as CAISESQGIGYTF.

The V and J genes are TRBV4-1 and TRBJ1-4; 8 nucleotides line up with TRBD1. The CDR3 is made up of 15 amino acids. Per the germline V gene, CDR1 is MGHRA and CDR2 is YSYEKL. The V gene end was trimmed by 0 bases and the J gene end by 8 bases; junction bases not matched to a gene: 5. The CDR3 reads CASSQDSGGDEKLFF. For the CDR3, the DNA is TGCGCCAGCAGCCAAGATTCAGGGGGCGACGAAAAACTGTTTTTT.

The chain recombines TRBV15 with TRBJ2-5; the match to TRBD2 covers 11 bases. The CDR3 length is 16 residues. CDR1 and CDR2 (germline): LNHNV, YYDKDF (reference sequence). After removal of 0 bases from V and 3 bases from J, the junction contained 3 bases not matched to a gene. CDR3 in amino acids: CATSRDSGRAEETQYF. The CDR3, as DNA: TGTGCCACCAGCAGAGATAGCGGGAGGGCCGAAGAGACCCAGTACTTC.

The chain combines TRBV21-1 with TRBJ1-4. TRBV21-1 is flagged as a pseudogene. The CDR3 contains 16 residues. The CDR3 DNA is TGTGCCAGCAGCAAAGTTTCGAGAGCAACTAATGAAAAACTGTTTTTT. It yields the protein CASSKVSRATNEKLFF.

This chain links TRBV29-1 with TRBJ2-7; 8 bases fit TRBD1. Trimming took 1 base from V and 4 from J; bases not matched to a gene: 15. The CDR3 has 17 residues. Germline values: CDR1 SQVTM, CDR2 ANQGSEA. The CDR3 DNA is TGCAGCGTTGAAGGACAACCCGGACAGGGACTCGCTTACGAGCAGTACTTC. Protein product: CSVEGQPGQGLAYEQYF.

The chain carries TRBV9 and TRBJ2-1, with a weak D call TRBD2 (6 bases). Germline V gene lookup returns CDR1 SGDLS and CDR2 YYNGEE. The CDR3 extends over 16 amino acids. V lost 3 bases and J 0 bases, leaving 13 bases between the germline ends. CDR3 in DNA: TGTGCCAGCAGCGCCGAGCAGGACTACTCCTACAATGAGCAGTTCTTC. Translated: CASSAEQDYSYNEQFF.

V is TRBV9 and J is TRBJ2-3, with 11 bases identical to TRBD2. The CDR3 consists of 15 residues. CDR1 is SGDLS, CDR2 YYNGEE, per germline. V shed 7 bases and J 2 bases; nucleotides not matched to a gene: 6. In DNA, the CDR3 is TGTGCCAGCCAGCGACTAGCGGGATCCACAGATACGCAGTATTTT. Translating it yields CASQRLAGSTDTQYF.

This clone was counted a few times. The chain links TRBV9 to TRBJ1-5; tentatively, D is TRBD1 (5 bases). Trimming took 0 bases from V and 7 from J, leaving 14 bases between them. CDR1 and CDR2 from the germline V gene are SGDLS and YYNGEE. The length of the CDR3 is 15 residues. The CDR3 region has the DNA TGTGCCAGCAGCGTAGGGGGGAGGGGAGGACAGCCCCAGCATTTT. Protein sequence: CASSVGGRGGQPQHF.

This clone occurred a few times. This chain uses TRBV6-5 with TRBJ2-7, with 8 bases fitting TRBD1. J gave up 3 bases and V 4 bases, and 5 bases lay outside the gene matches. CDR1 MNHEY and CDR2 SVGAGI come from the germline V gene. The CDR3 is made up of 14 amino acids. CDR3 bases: TGTGCCAGCAGTTTGGACAGGGTGCACTACGAGCAGTACTTC. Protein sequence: CASSLDRVHYEQYF.

DNA of the CDR3: TGTGCCAGCAGCAAGGAAGCGGGAGAGCCCAATGAGCAGTTCTTC. Translation gives CASSKEAGEPNEQFF. The V and J genes are TRBV4-2 and TRBJ2-1; 8 bases align to TRBD2. Germline V gene lookup returns CDR1 LGHNA and CDR2 YNFKEQ. V dropped 5 bases and J dropped 6; count of bases not matched to a gene: 9. This CDR3 contains 15 residues.

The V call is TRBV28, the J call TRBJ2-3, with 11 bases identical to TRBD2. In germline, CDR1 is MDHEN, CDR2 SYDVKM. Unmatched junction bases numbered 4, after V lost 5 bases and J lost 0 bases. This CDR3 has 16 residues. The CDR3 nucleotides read TGTGCCAGCAGTGCGGGACTAGCGGCAAGCACAGATACGCAGTATTTT. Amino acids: CASSAGLAASTDTQYF.

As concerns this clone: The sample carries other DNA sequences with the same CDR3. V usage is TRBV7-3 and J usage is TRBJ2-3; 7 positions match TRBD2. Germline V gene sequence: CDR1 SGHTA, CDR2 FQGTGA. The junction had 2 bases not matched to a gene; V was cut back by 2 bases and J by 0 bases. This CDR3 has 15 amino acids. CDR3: CASSLRGGSTDTQYF. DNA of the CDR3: TGTGCCAGCAGCTTACGCGGGGGAAGCACAGATACGCAGTATTTT. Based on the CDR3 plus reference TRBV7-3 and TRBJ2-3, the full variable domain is GAGVSQTPSNKVTEKGKYVELRCDPISGHTALYWYRQSLGQGPEFLIYFQGTGAADDSGLPNDRFFAVRPEGSVSTLKIQRTERGDSAVYLCASSLRGGSTDTQYFGPGTRLTVL.

The chain's CDR3 is CASSHGGVEQYF. CDR3 coding DNA: TGTGCCAGCAGCCACGGAGGGGTCGAGCAGTACTTC. The rearrangement links TRBV7-9 to TRBJ2-7, with D perhaps matching TRBD2 (6 bases). Germline CDR1 and CDR2: SEHNR and FQNEAQ (reference sequence). V gave up 5 bases and J gave up 6 bases, with 11 bases separating them. There are 12 residues in the CDR3.

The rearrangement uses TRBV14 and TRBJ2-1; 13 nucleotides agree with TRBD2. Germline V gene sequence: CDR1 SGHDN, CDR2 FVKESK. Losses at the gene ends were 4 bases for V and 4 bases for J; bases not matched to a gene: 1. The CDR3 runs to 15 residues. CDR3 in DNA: TGTGCCAGCAGCCGACTAGCGGGGGGTTACAATGAGCAGTTCTTC. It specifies CASSRLAGGYNEQFF.

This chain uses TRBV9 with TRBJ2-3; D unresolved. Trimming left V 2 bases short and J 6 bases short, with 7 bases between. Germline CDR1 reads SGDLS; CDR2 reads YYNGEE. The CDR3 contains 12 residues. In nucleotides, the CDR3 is TGTGCCAGCAGCGTTGCCGAGGATACGCAGTATTTT. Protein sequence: CASSVAEDTQYF.

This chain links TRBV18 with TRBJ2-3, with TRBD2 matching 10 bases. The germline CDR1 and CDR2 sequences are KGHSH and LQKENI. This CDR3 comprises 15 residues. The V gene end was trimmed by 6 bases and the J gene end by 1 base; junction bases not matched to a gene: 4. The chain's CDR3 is CASSPGTSGTDTQYF. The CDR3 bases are TGTGCCAGCTCCCCAGGGACTAGCGGCACAGATACGCAGTATTTT.

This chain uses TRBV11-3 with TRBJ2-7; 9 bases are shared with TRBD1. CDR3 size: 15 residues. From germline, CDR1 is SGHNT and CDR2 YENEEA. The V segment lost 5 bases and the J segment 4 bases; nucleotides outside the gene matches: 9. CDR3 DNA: TGTGCCAGCAGCCTCGGGACAGGGAGGCAATACGAGCAGTACTTC. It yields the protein CASSLGTGRQYEQYF.

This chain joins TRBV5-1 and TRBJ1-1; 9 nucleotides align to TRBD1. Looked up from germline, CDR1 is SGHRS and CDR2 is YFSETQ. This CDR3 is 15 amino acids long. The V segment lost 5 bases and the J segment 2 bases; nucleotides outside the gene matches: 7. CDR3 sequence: CASSQTGGYNTEAFF. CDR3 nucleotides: TGCGCCAGCAGTCAGACAGGGGGTTATAACACTGAAGCTTTCTTT.

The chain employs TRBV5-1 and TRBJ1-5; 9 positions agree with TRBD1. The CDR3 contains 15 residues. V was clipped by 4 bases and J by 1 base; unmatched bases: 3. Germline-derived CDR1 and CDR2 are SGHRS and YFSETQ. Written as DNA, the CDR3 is TGCGCCAGCAGCCCCGGGACAGGGAGCAATCAGCCCCAGCATTTT. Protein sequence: CASSPGTGSNQPQHF.

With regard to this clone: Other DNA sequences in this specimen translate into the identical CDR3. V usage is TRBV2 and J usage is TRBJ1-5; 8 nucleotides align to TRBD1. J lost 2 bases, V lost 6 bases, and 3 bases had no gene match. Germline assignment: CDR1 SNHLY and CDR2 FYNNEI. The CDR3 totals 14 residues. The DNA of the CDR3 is TGTGCCAGCAGCGGGACAGGAGGCAATCAGCCCCAGCATTTT. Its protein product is CASSGTGGNQPQHF.

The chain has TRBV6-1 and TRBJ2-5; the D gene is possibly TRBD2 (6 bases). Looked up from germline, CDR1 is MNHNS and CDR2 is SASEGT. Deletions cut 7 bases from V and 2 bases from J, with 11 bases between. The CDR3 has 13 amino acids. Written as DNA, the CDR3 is TGTGCCAGCATTGGAGGACTACAAGAGACCCAGTACTTC. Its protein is CASIGGLQETQYF.

The CDR3 nucleotides read TGTGCCAGTACCTTAGGGGGGGAGAGGCTCGCTAATCAGCCCCAGCATTTT. This translates into CASTLGGERLANQPQHF. The chain uses TRBV19 and TRBJ1-5, with TRBD1 as a possible D gene (6 bases). Germline CDR1 LNHDA, CDR2 SQIVND (reference sequence). V lost 7 bases to trimming and J lost 4 bases, with 23 bases between them. This CDR3 region has 17 residues. Complete variable domain (other parts from reference TRBV19 and TRBJ1-5): DGGITQSPKYLFRKEGQNVTLSCEQNLNHDAMYWYRQDPGQGLRLIYYSQIVNDFQKGDIAEGYSVSREKKESFPLTVTSAQKNPTAFYLCASTLGGERLANQPQHFGDGTRLSIL.

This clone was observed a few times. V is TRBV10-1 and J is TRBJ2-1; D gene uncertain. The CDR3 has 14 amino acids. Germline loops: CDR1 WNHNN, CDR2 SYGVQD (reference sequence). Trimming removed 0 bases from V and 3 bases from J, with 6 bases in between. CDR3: CASSESENYNEQFF. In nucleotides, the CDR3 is TGCGCCAGCAGTGAGTCCGAGAACTACAATGAGCAGTTCTTC.

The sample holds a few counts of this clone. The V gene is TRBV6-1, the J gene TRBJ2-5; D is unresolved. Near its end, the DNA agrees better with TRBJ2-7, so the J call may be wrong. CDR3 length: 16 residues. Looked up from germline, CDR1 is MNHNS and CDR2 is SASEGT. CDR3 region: CASSEAERKANYEQYF. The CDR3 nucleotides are TGTGCCAGCAGTGAAGCGGAGAGGAAGGCGAACTACGAGCAGTACTTC.

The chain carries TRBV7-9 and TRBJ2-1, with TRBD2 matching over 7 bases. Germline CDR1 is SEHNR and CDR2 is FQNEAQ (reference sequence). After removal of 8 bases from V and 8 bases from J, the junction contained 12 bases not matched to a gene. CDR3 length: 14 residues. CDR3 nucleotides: TGTGCCAGCTTCTGGCGGGAGAAGAATGATGAGCAGTTCTTC. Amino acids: CASFWREKNDEQFF.

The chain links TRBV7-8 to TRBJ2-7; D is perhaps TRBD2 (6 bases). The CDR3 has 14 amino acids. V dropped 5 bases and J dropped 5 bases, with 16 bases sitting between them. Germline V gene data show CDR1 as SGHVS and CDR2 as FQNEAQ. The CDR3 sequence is CASSPRLGVHEQYF. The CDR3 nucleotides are TGTGCCAGCAGCCCCAGACTAGGGGTCCACGAGCAGTACTTC.